The 5 T cell receptor beta chains in this list originate from one sample, sequenced in a study of blood T cell repertoires in COVID-19. Assay: immunoSEQ multiplex PCR; the TCRdb copy retains only in-frame clones and omits some. This sample has about 160,000 clones; 80% occur once, and the top ten carry approximately 6%. Material for sequencing was PBMCs or T cells enriched from blood (not recorded which). These receptors all come from a man in his forties or fifties who had recovered from COVID-19.

A few counts support this clone. The V call is TRBV20-1, the J call TRBJ1-2; the D is unclear. This CDR3 has 13 residues. The ends were cut back, 3 bases at V and 5 bases at J, with 13 bases in the middle. Germline V gene lookup returns CDR1 DFQATT and CDR2 SNEGSKA (reference sequence). The CDR3 reads CSASLRSGYGYTF. The CDR3 DNA is TGCAGTGCTAGTTTGCGGTCGGGTTATGGCTACACCTTC.

The chain employs TRBV5-6 and TRBJ1-2; no clear D gene. Trimming left V 4 bases short and J 8 bases short, with 15 bases between. Germline V gene lookup returns CDR1 SGHDT and CDR2 YYEEEE. The CDR3 is 13 residues long. CDR3 sequence reads: CASSLQFGSGYTF. In nucleotides, the CDR3 is TGTGCCAGCAGCCTACAGTTCGGCAGCGGCTACACCTTC.

This chain uses TRBV30 with TRBJ1-1; 8 nucleotides align to TRBD1. CDR3 length: 13 amino acids. From germline, CDR1 is GTSNPN and CDR2 SVGIG (reference sequence). J lost 4 bases, V lost 3 bases, and 4 bases had no gene match. DNA for the CDR3: TGTGCCTGGAGCTCACAGGGGGTCACTGAAGCTTTCTTT. This encodes CAWSSQGVTEAFF.

This rearrangement joins TRBV5-1 to TRBJ2-2, with a possible D match to TRBD2 (5 bases). The CDR3 is made up of 14 amino acids. V was pared by 0 bases and J by 6 bases, with 9 bases between. The V gene's germline CDR1 is SGHRS and CDR2 YFSETQ. DNA for the CDR3: TGCGCCAGCAGCTTGGCCGGAGGTGCCGGGGAGCTGTTTTTT. This encodes CASSLAGGAGELFF.

J is TRBJ2-3 and V is TRBV24-1; 10 positions agree with TRBD1. The ends lost 5 bases at V and 9 bases at J; junction bases unmatched: 10. Germline V gene sequence: CDR1 KGHDR, CDR2 SFDVKD. CDR3 length equals 15 residues. CDR3 sequence reads: CATSGRDRGGWTQYF. DNA for the CDR3: TGTGCCACCAGTGGTAGGGACAGGGGTGGTTGGACGCAGTATTTT.